This T cell receptor (beta chain) was retrieved from a study of cytomegalovirus exposure and HLA in healthy donors. Study findings and constraints: The presence/absence work took it that sequencing depth was about the same across donors. Later work found that TCR association rates differed between HLA loci; DRB1 had the most and HLA-C the fewest. 164 TCR beta chains were listed as cytomegalovirus-associated. For most TCR beta V segments, an earlier analysis put the productive rate at about 87% or about 30% of the time.

This clone was recorded once. Antigen unknown. PCR amplification relied on 60 Vbeta primers (plus 13 Jbeta primers). Here immunoSEQ multiplex PCR was the method, and the copy in TCRdb shows in-frame clones only, minus some. Of under 200,000 clones in the sample, roughly four fifths were seen once. Sequencing used PBMCs. The clonotype originates from a girl aged 2 to 9 in good health and CMV-seropositive.

CDR3 in amino acids: CASSLSQGYGYTF. DNA for the CDR3: TGTGCCAGCAGCCTATCGCAGGGATATGGCTACACCTTC. The chain employs TRBV25-1 and TRBJ1-2; a possible D gene is TRBD1 (5 bases). From germline, CDR1 is MGHDK and CDR2 SYGVNS. The CDR3 runs 13 residues. Trimming took 6 bases from V and 5 from J, leaving 13 bases between them.